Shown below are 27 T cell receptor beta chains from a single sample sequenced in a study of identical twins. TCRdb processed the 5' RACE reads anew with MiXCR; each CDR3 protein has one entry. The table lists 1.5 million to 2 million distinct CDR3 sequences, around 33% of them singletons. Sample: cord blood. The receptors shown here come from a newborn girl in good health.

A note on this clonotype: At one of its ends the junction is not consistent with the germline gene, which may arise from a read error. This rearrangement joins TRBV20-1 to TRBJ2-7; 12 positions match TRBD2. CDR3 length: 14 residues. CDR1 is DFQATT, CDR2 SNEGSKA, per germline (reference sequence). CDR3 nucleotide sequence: TGCGGTGCTGACCCTAGCGGGGGGGCGTACGAGCAGTACTTC. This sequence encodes CGADPSGGAYEQYF.

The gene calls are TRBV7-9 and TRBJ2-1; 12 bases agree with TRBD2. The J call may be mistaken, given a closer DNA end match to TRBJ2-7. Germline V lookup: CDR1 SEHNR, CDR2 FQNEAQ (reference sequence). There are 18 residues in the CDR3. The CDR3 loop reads CASSSSGRAVSSHNEQYF. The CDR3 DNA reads TGTGCCAGCAGCTCTAGCGGGAGGGCCGTTAGTTCCCACAATGAGCAGTACTTC.

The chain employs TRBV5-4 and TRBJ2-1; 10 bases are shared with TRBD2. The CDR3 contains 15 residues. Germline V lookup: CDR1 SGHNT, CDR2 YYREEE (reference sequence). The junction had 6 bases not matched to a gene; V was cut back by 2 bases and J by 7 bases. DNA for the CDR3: TGTGCCAGCAGCTTCCAGCGGGGGGGCGGGAATGAGCAGTTCTTC. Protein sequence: CASSFQRGGGNEQFF.

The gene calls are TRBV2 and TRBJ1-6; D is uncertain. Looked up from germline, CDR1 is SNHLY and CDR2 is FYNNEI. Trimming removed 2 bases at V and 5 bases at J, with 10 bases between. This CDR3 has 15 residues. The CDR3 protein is CASSEYEGDNSPLHF. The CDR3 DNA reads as TGTGCCAGCAGTGAATACGAGGGCGATAATTCACCCCTCCACTTT.

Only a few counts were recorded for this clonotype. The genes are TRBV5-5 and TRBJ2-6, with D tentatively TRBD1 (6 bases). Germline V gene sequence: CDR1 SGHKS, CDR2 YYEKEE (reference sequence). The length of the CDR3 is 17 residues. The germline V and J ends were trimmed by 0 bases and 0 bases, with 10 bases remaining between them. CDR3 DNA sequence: TGTGCCAGCAGCTTGGCTACAGGGAGCTCTGGGGCCAACGTCCTGACTTTC. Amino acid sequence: CASSLATGSSGANVLTF. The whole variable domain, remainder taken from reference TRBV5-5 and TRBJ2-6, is DAGVTQSPTHLIKTRGQQVTLRCSPISGHKSVSWYQQVLGQGPQFIFQYYEKEERGRGNFPDRFSARQFPNYSSELNVNALLLGDSALYLCASSLATGSSGANVLTFGAGSRLTVL.

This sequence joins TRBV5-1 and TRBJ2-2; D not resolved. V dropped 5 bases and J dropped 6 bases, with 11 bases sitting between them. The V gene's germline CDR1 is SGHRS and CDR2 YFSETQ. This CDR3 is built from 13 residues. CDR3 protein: CASSTLAPGELFF. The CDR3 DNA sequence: TGCGCCAGCAGTACCCTTGCCCCCGGGGAGCTGTTTTTT. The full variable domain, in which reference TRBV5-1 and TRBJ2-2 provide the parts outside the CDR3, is KAGVTQTPRYLIKTRGQQVTLSCSPISGHRSVSWYQQTPGQGLQFLFEYFSETQRNKGNFPGRFSGRQFSNSRSEMNVSTLELGDSALYLCASSTLAPGELFFGEGSRLTVL.

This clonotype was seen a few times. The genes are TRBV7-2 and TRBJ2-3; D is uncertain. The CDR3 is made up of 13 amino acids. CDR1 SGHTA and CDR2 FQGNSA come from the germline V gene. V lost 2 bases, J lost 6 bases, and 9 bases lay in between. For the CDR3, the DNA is TGTGCCAGCAGCTTACGTCTTTTTGATACGCAGTATTTT. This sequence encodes CASSLRLFDTQYF. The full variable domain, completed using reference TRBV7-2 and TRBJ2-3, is GAGVSQSPSNKVTEKGKDVELRCDPISGHTALYWYRQSLGQGLEFLIYFQGNSAPDKSGLPSDRFSAERTGGSVSTLTIQRTQQEDSAVYLCASSLRLFDTQYFGPGTRLTVL.

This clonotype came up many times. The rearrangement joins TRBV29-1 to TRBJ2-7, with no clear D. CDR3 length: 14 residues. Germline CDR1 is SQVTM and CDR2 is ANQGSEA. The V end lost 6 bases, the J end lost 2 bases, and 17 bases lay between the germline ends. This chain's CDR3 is CSVLVGYGAYEQYF. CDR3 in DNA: TGCAGCGTGCTCGTAGGGTATGGTGCCTACGAGCAGTACTTC.

DNA for the CDR3: TGCGCCAGCAGCCAAGATTCCCCCATGACAGGGCCCCAAGAGACCCAGTACTTC. It specifies CASSQDSPMTGPQETQYF. This chain uses TRBV4-1 with TRBJ2-5; 7 bases map to TRBD1. V shed 0 bases and J 1 base; nucleotides not matched to a gene: 11. The CDR3 consists of 18 residues. In germline, CDR1 is MGHRA, CDR2 YSYEKL.

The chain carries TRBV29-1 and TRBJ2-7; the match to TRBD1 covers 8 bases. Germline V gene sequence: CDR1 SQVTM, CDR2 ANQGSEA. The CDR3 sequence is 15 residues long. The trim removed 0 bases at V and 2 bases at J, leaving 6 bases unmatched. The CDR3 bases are TGCAGCGTTGAAGATTGGGAACAGGGGGCCTACGAGCAGTACTTC. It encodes CSVEDWEQGAYEQYF.

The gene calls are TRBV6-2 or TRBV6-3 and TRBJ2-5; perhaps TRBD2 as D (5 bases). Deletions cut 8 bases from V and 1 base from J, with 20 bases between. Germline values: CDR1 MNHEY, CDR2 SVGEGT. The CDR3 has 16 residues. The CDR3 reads CASRQSPEDPQETQYF. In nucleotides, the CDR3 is TGTGCCAGCCGCCAATCACCGGAGGATCCCCAAGAGACCCAGTACTTC.

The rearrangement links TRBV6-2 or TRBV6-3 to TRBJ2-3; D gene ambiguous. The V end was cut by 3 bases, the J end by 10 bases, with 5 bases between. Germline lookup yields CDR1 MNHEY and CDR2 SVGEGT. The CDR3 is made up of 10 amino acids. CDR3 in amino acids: CASSYKSQYF. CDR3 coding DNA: TGTGCCAGCAGTTATAAGTCGCAGTATTTT.

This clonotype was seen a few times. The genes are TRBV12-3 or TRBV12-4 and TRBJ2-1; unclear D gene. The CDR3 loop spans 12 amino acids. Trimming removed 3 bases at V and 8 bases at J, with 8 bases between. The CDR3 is CASSLWVDEQFF. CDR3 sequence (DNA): TGTGCCAGCAGTTTGTGGGTAGATGAGCAGTTCTTC.

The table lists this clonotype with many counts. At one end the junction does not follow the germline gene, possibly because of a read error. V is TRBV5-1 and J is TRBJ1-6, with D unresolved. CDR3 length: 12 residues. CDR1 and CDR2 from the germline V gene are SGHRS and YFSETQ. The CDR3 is CASSLVGSPLHF. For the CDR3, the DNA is TGTGCCAGCAGTTTAGTTGGTTCACCCCTCCACTTT. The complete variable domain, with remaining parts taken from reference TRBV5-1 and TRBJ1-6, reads KAGVTQTPRYLIKTRGQQVTLSCSPISGHRSVSWYQQTPGQGLQFLFEYFSETQRNKGNFPGRFSGRQFSNSRSEMNVSTLELGDSALYLCASSLVGSPLHFGNGTRLTVT.

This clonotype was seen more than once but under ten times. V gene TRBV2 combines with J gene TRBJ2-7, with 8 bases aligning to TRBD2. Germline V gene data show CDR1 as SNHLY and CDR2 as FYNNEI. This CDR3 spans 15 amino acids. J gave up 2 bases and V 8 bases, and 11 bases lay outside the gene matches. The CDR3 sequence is CASQVFGGDTYEQYF. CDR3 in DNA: TGTGCCAGCCAGGTGTTCGGGGGGGACACCTACGAGCAGTACTTC.

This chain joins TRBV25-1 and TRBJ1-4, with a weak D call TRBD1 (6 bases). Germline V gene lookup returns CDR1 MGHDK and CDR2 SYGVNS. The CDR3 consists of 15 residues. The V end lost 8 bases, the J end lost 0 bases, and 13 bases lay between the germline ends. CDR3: CASPKRTATNEKLFF. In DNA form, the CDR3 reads TGTGCCAGCCCGAAGAGGACAGCAACTAATGAAAAACTGTTTTTT.

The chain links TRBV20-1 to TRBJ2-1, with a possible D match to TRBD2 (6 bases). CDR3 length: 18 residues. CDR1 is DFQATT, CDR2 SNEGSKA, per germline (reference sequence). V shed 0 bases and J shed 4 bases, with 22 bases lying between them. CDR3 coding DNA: TGCAGTGCTAGAGATCCGGTCGAGCGGAGGGGCAATTACAATGAGCAGTTCTTC. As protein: CSARDPVERRGNYNEQFF.

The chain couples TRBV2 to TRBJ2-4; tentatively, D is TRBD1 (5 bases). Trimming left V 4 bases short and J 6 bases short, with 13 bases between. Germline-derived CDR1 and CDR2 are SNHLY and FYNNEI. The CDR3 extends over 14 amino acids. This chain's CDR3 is CASSGWKRGNIQYF. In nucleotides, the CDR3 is TGTGCCAGCAGTGGGTGGAAAAGGGGAAACATTCAGTACTTC.

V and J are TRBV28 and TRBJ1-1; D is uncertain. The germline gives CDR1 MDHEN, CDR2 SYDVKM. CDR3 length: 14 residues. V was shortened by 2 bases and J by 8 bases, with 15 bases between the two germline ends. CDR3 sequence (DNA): TGTGCCAGCAGTTTACCAGGCGCCGGGTTAGAAGCTTTCTTT. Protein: CASSLPGAGLEAFF.

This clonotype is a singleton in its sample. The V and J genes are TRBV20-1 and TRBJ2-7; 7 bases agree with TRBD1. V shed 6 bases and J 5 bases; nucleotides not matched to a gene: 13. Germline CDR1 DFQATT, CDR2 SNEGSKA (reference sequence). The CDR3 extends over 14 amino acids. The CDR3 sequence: CSAQRRGHRNEQYF. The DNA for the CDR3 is TGCAGTGCCCAGAGAAGGGGGCATCGGAACGAGCAGTACTTC.

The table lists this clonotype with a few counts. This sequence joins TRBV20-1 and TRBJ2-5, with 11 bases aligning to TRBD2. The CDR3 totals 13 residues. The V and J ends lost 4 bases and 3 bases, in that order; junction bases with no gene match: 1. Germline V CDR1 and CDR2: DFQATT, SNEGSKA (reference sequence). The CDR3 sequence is CSAKTSGKETQYF. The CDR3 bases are TGCAGTGCTAAGACTAGCGGGAAAGAGACCCAGTACTTC.

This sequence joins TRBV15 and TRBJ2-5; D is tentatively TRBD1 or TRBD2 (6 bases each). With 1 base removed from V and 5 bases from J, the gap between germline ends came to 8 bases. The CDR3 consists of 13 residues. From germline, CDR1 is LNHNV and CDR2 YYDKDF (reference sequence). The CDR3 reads CATSRVGGETQYF. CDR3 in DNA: TGTGCCACCAGCAGAGTAGGGGGGGAGACCCAGTACTTC.

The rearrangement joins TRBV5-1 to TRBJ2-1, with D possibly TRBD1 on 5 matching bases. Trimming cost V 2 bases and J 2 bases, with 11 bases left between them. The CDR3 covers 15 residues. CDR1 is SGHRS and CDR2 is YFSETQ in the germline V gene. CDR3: CASSFVQGTYNEQFF. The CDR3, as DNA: TGCGCCAGCAGCTTCGTCCAGGGAACCTACAATGAGCAGTTCTTC.

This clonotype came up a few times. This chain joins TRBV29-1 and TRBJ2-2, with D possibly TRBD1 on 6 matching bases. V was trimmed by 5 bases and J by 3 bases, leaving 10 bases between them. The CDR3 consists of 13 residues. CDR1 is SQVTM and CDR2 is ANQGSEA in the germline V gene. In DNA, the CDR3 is TGCAGCGTTCGGACAGTCCACACCGGGGAGCTGTTTTTT. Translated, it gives CSVRTVHTGELFF.

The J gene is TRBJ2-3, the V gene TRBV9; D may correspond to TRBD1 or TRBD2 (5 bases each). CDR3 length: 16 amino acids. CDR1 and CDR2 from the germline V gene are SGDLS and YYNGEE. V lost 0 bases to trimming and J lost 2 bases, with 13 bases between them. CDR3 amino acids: CASSVDGTDDTDTQYF. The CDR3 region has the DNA TGTGCCAGCAGCGTAGACGGGACGGACGACACAGATACGCAGTATTTT.

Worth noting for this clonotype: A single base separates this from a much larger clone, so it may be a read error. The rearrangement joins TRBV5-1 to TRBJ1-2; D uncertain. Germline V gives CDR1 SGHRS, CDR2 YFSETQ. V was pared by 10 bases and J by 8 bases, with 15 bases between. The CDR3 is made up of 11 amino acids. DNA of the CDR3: TGCGCCGGCTCCAGAGGAAGAGGCTACACCTTC. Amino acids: CAGSRGRGYTF.

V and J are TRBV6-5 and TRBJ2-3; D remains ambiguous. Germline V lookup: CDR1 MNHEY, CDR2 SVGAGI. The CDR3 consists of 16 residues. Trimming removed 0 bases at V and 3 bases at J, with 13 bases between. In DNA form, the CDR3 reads TGTGCCAGCAGTTACTCGTCCAAGGTGGGAACAGATACGCAGTATTTT. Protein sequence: CASSYSSKVGTDTQYF.